Below are 22 T cell receptor beta chains sequenced from a single sample in a study of blood T cell repertoires in COVID-19. TCRdb's copy holds only in-frame clones and misses some; the assay was immunoSEQ multiplex PCR. The top ten clones hold about 1% of a sample with a few hundred thousand clones, approximately 86% of them seen once. Sequenced material: PBMCs or T cells enriched from blood (not recorded which). The receptors come from a woman under 40 who had recovered from COVID-19.

This clone appeared a single time. This sequence joins TRBV7-3 and TRBJ1-1, with D perhaps matching TRBD1 (6 bases). Per the germline V gene, CDR1 is SGHTA and CDR2 is FQGTGA. The CDR3 runs 15 residues. V lost 5 bases, J lost 7 bases, and 20 bases lay in between. The CDR3 DNA is TGTGCCAGCAGCCCCGAATCCCAGGGGTTAGGTGAAGCTTTCTTT. Translation gives CASSPESQGLGEAFF.

The rearrangement links TRBV18 to TRBJ2-7; D possibly corresponds to TRBD1 (5 bases). The germline V gene encodes CDR1 KGHSH and CDR2 LQKENI. Trimming left V 5 bases short and J 2 bases short, with 13 bases between. The CDR3 runs to 14 residues. The CDR3 protein is CASSAGRAPYEQYF. For the CDR3, the DNA is TGTGCCAGCTCAGCAGGCAGGGCCCCCTACGAGCAGTACTTC.

The chain links TRBV5-8 to TRBJ2-3; 7 bases line up with TRBD1. V shed 5 bases, J shed 6 bases, and the junction held 15 bases outside the gene matches. There are 16 residues in the CDR3. Germline V gives CDR1 SGHTS, CDR2 YDEGEE. CDR3 sequence (DNA): TGTGCCAGCAGTCCCGGGCACAGGGGAACTTCGGATACGCAGTATTTT. It is translated as CASSPGHRGTSDTQYF.

This chain links TRBV19 with TRBJ2-7, with D possibly TRBD1 on 5 matching bases. CDR1 and CDR2 from the germline V gene are LNHDA and SQIVND (reference sequence). Trimming took off 3 bases at V and 3 bases at J, with 12 bases between the two ends. This CDR3 region has 14 residues. The CDR3 DNA sequence: TGTGCCAGTAGTATTAAGGGGTCTGGCTACGAGCAGTACTTC. This translates into CASSIKGSGYEQYF. Filled out from reference TRBV19 and TRBJ2-7, the complete variable domain reads DGGITQSPKYLFRKEGQNVTLSCEQNLNHDAMYWYRQDPGQGLRLIYYSQIVNDFQKGDIAEGYSVSREKKESFPLTVTSAQKNPTAFYLCASSIKGSGYEQYFGPGTRLTVT.

This sequence joins TRBV5-1 and TRBJ2-1; 14 bases are shared with TRBD2. The V gene end was trimmed by 2 bases and the J gene end by 0 bases; junction bases not matched to a gene: 7. CDR1 and CDR2 from the germline V gene are SGHRS and YFSETQ. The CDR3 runs to 19 residues. Here the CDR3 reads CASSFRLAGGTSSYNEQFF. DNA for the CDR3: TGCGCCAGCAGCTTTCGACTAGCGGGAGGGACGAGCTCCTACAATGAGCAGTTCTTC.

This clone was seen a few times. This chain links TRBV7-8 with TRBJ1-5, with 8 bases lining up with TRBD1. The junction had 14 bases not matched to a gene; V was cut back by 3 bases and J by 4 bases. The germline gives CDR1 SGHVS, CDR2 FQNEAQ. The CDR3 extends over 18 amino acids. The DNA for the CDR3 is TGTGCCAGCAGCTTCGACCCGACCCGGGACAGGCTTAATCAGCCCCAGCATTTT. Translating it yields CASSFDPTRDRLNQPQHF.

This rearrangement joins TRBV2 to TRBJ2-7, with D possibly matching TRBD1 (5 bases). V was clipped by 3 bases and J by 3 bases, with 15 bases between them. Germline values: CDR1 SNHLY, CDR2 FYNNEI. This CDR3 has 15 residues. This CDR3 reads CASSDLLLGDYEQYF. CDR3 sequence (DNA): TGTGCCAGCAGTGACCTCTTATTAGGGGACTACGAGCAGTACTTC.

The count of this clone is one. The V and J genes are TRBV9 and TRBJ2-7, with 7 bases that match TRBD2. The CDR3 has 14 residues. V gave up 3 bases and J gave up 0 bases; unmatched junction bases: 3. Germline V lookup: CDR1 SGDLS, CDR2 YYNGEE. The CDR3 is CASSGGGSSYEQYF. CDR3 nucleotides: TGTGCCAGCAGCGGTGGCGGGAGCTCCTACGAGCAGTACTTC.

The chain combines TRBV27 with TRBJ1-1; D not certain. The CDR3 covers 12 residues. Germline lookup yields CDR1 MNHEY and CDR2 SMNVEV (reference sequence). V was cut by 6 bases and J by 2 bases, with 7 bases left in between. Written as DNA, the CDR3 is TGTGCCAGCAGAACCAGAAACACTGAAGCTTTCTTT. Translated, it gives CASRTRNTEAFF.

Worth noting for this clone: Other DNA sequences in this sample translate to the same CDR3. The chain links TRBV29-1 to TRBJ1-1; 9 nucleotides agree with TRBD1. The CDR3 contains 12 residues. V was clipped by 6 bases and J by 4 bases; unmatched bases: 3. Germline CDR1 reads SQVTM; CDR2 reads ANQGSEA. The CDR3 reads CSVLTGGTEAFF. As DNA, the CDR3 is TGCAGCGTCTTGACAGGGGGCACTGAAGCTTTCTTT.

The chain links TRBV5-1 to TRBJ2-7; 7 nucleotides align to TRBD1. This CDR3 spans 15 amino acids. With 0 bases clipped from V and 6 bases from J, the junction kept 9 bases outside the gene matches. Looked up from germline, CDR1 is SGHRS and CDR2 is YFSETQ. CDR3 in amino acids: CASSLAGTELTEQYF. In DNA form, the CDR3 reads TGCGCCAGCAGCTTGGCCGGGACAGAACTCACCGAGCAGTACTTC.

The rearrangement uses TRBV7-9 and TRBJ1-1; D is ambiguous. V was trimmed by 6 bases and J by 6 bases, leaving 8 bases between them. Germline V lookup: CDR1 SEHNR, CDR2 FQNEAQ (reference sequence). The CDR3 is 11 residues long. CDR3 sequence: CASRPQAEAFF. The CDR3, as DNA: TGTGCCAGCAGGCCCCAGGCTGAAGCTTTCTTT.

This chain links TRBV5-4 with TRBJ2-5, with D perhaps matching TRBD2 (5 bases). CDR1 and CDR2 (germline): SGHNT, YYREEE (reference sequence). The CDR3 sequence is 13 residues long. The ends were cut back, 2 bases at V and 10 bases at J, with 15 bases in the middle. The CDR3 is CASSFGAVEGQYF. DNA for the CDR3: TGTGCCAGCAGCTTTGGTGCAGTAGAGGGCCAGTACTTC.

This clone was seen once. V and J are TRBV7-2 and TRBJ1-2; 7 bases are shared with TRBD1. This CDR3 is built from 18 residues. J lost 0 bases, V lost 1 base, and 11 bases had no gene match. Germline CDR1 and CDR2: SGHTA and FQGNSA. This CDR3 reads CASSLDGWTGPANYGYTF. DNA for the CDR3: TGTGCCAGCAGCTTAGACGGTTGGACAGGTCCAGCTAACTATGGCTACACCTTC.

V usage is TRBV9 and J usage is TRBJ1-2; TRBD1 matches at 7 bases. The CDR3 spans 16 residues. The germline V gene encodes CDR1 SGDLS and CDR2 YYNGEE. V lost 1 base and J lost 4; bases outside the gene matches: 10. Here the CDR3 DNA reads TGTGCCAGCAGCGTAAACCGGGACAGTGGTTTCTATGGCTACACCTTC. It encodes CASSVNRDSGFYGYTF.

V usage is TRBV7-9 and J usage is TRBJ1-5; TRBD1 matches 9 bases. The CDR3 covers 17 residues. Germline CDR1 SEHNR, CDR2 FQNEAQ (reference sequence). Trimming removed 5 bases from V and 2 bases from J; junction bases left unmatched: 10. The CDR3 region has the DNA TGTGCCAGCAGCCCAGGGACAGGGCCGGCCCGCAATCAGCCCCAGCATTTT. Translation: CASSPGTGPARNQPQHF.

The rearrangement uses TRBV19 and TRBJ1-5; 12 nucleotides match TRBD1. The CDR3 contains 14 residues. CDR1 is LNHDA, CDR2 SQIVND, per germline (reference sequence). The junction had 0 bases not matched to a gene; V was cut back by 3 bases and J by 6 bases. The CDR3 bases are TGTGCCAGTAGTATGGGACAGGGGGCTCAGCCCCAGCATTTT. Its translation is CASSMGQGAQPQHF.

CDR3 amino acids: CASSLTRVADQETQYF. CDR3 DNA: TGTGCCAGCAGTTTGACCCGGGTAGCGGACCAAGAGACCCAGTACTTC. V is TRBV27 and J is TRBJ2-5; maybe TRBD2 (6 bases). With 3 bases removed from V and 0 bases from J, the gap between germline ends came to 14 bases. The CDR3 is 16 residues long. Germline values: CDR1 MNHEY, CDR2 SMNVEV (reference sequence).

Only one count was recorded for this clone. The chain recombines TRBV12-3 or TRBV12-4 with TRBJ1-1; D might be TRBD1 (6 bases). The CDR3 sequence is 13 residues long. Deletions cut 6 bases from V and 5 bases from J, with 13 bases between. This chain's CDR3 is CASSPRGLTEAFF. The CDR3 region has the DNA TGTGCCAGCAGCCCCAGGGGCCTAACTGAAGCTTTCTTT.

This clone was detected once. The rearrangement uses TRBV6-2 or TRBV6-3 and TRBJ1-1; 7 bases match TRBD1. This CDR3 spans 16 amino acids. Trimming removed 7 bases from V and 1 base from J; junction bases left unmatched: 12. Germline V gene lookup returns CDR1 MNHEY and CDR2 SVGEGT. The CDR3 nucleotides are TGTGCCAGCAACCCGGTGAGGGGGCGGGGGAACACTGAAGCTTTCTTT. Translation: CASNPVRGRGNTEAFF.

This rearrangement joins TRBV7-2 to TRBJ2-1, with D unresolved. This CDR3 has 14 amino acids. V was cut by 4 bases and J by 1 base, with 8 bases left in between. Germline CDR1 is SGHTA and CDR2 is FQGNSA. The CDR3 DNA reads TGTGCCAGCAGCTACAGCCCATCCTACAATGAGCAGTTCTTC. Its translation is CASSYSPSYNEQFF.

This clone was counted a single time. The chain has TRBV9 and TRBJ2-2; the D gene is possibly TRBD2 (6 bases). From germline, CDR1 is SGDLS and CDR2 YYNGEE. This CDR3 contains 14 residues. V was clipped by 7 bases and J by 1 base, with 11 bases between them. In DNA form, the CDR3 reads TGTGCCAGCGGCCGGGGAGGGAACACCGGGGAGCTGTTTTTT. Translation gives CASGRGGNTGELFF.